This TCR beta chain was captured in a study of blood T cell repertoires in COVID-19. Study summary: Specimens from acute and convalescent COVID-19 originated in the United States, Italy and Spain.

Germline CDR1 SGHTA, CDR2 FQGTGA. This CDR3 is built from 12 residues. V lost 5 bases to trimming and J lost 14 bases; unmatched junction nucleotides: 8. Participant ages covered about 18 to 89 years across about two dozen US areas. Which cohort a participant joined came from the clinical history participants gave. Repertoires were generated with immunoSEQ multiplex PCR, while TCRdb's copy carries only in-frame clones and drops some. The sample has about 60,000 clones; roughly 80% are singletons. The sequenced sample was PBMCs or T cells enriched from blood (not recorded which). The V gene is TRBV7-3, the J gene TRBJ2-3, with TRBD1 matching 9 bases. This sequence originates from a woman aged 40 to 55 with acute COVID-19. In DNA form, the CDR3 reads TGTGCCAGCAGCCAAACAGGGGGCTTACGGTATTTT. Protein sequence: CASSQTGGLRYF.